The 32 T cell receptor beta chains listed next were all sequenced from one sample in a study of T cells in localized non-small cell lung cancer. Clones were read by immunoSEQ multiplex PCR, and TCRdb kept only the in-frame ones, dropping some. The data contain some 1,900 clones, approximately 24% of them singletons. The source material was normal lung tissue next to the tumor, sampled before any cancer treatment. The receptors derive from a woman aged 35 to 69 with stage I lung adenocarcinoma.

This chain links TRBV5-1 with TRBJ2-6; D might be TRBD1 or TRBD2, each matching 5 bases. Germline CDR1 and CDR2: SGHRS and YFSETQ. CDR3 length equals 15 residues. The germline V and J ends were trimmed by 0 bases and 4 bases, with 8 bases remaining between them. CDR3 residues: CASSLAGSGANVLTF. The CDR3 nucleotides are TGCGCCAGCAGCTTGGCAGGGAGCGGGGCCAACGTCCTGACTTTC. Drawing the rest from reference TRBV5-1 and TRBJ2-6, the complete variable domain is KAGVTQTPRYLIKTRGQQVTLSCSPISGHRSVSWYQQTPGQGLQFLFEYFSETQRNKGNFPGRFSGRQFSNSRSEMNVSTLELGDSALYLCASSLAGSGANVLTFGAGSRLTVL.

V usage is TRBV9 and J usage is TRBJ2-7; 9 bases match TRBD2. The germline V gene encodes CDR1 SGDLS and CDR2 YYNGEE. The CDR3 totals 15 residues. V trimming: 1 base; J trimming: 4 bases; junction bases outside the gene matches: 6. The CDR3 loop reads CASSVWASGDYEQYF. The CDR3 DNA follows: TGTGCCAGCAGCGTATGGGCTAGCGGGGATTACGAGCAGTACTTC. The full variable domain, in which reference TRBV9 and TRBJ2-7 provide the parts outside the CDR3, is DSGVTQTPKHLITATGQRVTLRCSPRSGDLSVYWYQQSLDQGLQFLIQYYNGEERAKGNILERFSAQQFPDLHSELNLSSLELGDSALYFCASSVWASGDYEQYFGPGTRLTVT.

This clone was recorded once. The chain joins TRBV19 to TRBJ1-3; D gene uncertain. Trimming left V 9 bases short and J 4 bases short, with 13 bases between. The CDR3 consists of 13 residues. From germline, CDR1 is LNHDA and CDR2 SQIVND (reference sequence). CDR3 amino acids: CASTAPGGNTIYF. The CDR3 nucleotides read TGTGCCAGCACGGCCCCGGGGGGAAACACCATATATTTT.

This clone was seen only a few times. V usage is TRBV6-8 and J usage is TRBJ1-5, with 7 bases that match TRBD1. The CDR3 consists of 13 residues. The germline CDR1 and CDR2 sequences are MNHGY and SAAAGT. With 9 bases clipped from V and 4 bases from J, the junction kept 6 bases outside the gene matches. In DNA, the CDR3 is TGTGCCAGTCAGGACAGGAAAAATCAGCCCCAGCATTTT. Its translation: CASQDRKNQPQHF.

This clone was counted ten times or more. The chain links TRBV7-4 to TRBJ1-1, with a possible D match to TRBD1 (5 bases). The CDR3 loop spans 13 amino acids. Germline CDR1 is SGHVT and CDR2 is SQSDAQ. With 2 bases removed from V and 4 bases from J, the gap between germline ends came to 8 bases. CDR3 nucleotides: TGTGCCAGCAGCTTACAGGGCCCCACTGAAGCTTTCTTT. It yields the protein CASSLQGPTEAFF.

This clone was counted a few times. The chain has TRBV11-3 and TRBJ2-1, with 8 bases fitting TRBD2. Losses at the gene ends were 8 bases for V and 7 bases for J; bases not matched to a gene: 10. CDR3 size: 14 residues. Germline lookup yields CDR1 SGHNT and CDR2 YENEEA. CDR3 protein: CASQPGLGDNEQFF. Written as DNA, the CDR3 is TGTGCCAGCCAACCGGGACTAGGGGATAATGAGCAGTTCTTC.

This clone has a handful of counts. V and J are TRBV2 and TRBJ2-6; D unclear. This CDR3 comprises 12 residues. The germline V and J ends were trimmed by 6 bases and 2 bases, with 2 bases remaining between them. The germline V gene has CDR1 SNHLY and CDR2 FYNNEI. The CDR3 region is CASRAGANVLTF. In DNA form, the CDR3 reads TGTGCCAGCAGGGCTGGGGCCAACGTCCTGACTTTC.

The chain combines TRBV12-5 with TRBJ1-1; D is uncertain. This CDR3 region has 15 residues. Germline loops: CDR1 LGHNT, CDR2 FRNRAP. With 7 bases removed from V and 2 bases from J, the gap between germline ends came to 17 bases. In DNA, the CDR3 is TGTGCTAGTGCCCCCGCGGGCTGGACTAACACTGAAGCTTTCTTT. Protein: CASAPAGWTNTEAFF.

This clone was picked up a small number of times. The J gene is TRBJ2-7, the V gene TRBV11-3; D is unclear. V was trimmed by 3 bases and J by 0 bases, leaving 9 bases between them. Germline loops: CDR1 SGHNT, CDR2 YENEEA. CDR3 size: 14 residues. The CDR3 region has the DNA TGTGCCAGCAGCTTCCACGACGGCTCCTACGAGCAGTACTTC. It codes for CASSFHDGSYEQYF.

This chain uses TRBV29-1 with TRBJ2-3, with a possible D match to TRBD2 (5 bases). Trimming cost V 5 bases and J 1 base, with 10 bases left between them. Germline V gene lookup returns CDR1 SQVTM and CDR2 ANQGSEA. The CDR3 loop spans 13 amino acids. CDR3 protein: CSVTRSGTDTQYF. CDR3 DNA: TGCAGCGTTACTAGAAGCGGCACAGATACGCAGTATTTT.

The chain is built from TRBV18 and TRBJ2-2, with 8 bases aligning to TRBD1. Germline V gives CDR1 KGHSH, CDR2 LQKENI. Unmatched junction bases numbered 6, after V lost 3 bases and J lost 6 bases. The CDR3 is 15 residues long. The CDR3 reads CASSPSGGTAGELFF. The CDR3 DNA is TGTGCCAGCTCACCCTCAGGGGGCACGGCCGGGGAGCTGTTTTTT.

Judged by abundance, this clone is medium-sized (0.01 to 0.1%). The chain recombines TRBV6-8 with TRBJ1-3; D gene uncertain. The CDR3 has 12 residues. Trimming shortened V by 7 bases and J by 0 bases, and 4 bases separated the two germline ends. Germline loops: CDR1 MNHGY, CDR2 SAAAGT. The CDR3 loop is CASTSSGNTIYF. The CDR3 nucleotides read TGTGCCAGCACAAGCTCTGGAAACACCATATATTTT.

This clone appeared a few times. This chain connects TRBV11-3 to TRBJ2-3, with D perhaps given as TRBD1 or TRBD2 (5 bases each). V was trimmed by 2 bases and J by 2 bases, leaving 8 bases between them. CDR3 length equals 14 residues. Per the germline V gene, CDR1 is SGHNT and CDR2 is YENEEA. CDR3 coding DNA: TGTGCCAGCAGCTTATTGGGGGACACAGATACGCAGTATTTT. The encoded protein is CASSLLGDTDTQYF.

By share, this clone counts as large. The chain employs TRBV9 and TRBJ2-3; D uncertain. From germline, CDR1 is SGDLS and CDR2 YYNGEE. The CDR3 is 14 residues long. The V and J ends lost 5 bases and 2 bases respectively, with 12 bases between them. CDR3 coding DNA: TGTGCCAGCAGTGGATTGAACCCCACAGATACGCAGTATTTT. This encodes CASSGLNPTDTQYF.

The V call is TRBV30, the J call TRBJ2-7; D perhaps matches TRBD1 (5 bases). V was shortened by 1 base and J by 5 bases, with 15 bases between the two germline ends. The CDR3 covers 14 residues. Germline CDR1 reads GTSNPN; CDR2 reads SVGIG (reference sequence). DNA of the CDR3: TGTGCCTGGAGTGGGGGCGACGGTCAGCACGAGCAGTACTTC. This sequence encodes CAWSGGDGQHEQYF.

The DNA for the CDR3 is TGTGCCAGCAGCCCCCAGCCGACAGGGAACACCGGGGAGCTGTTTTTT. Protein: CASSPQPTGNTGELFF. The genes are TRBV11-3 and TRBJ2-2; maybe TRBD1 (6 bases). Trimming pared 5 bases from V and 1 base from J, leaving 14 bases between. Germline values: CDR1 SGHNT, CDR2 YENEEA. The CDR3 has 16 residues.

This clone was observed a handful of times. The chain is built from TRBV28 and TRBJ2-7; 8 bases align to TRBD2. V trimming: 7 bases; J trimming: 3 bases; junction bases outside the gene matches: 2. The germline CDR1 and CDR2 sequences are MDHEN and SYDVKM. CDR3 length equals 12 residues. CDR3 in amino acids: CASKTSGYEQYF. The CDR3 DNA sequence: TGTGCCAGCAAAACTAGCGGCTACGAGCAGTACTTC.

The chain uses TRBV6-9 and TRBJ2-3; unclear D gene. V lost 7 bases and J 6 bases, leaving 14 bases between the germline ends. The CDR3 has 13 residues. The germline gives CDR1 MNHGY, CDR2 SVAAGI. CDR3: CASTRPGVDTQYF. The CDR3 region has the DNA TGTGCCAGCACCCGACCCGGTGTCGATACGCAGTATTTT.

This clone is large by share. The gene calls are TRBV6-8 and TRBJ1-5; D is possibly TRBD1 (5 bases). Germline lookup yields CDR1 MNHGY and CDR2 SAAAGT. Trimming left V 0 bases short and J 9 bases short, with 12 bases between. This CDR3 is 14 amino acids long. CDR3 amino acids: CASSYSAGSGPQHF. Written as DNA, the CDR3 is TGTGCCAGCAGTTACTCGGCAGGGTCCGGGCCCCAGCATTTT.

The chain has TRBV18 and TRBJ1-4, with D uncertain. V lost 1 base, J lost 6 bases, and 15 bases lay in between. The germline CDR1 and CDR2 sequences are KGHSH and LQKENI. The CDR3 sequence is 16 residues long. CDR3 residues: CASSPRGQEFDEKLFF. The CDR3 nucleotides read TGTGCCAGCTCACCACGAGGCCAGGAGTTTGATGAAAAACTGTTTTTT. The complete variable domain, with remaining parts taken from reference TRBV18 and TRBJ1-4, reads NAGVMQNPRHLVRRRGQEARLRCSPMKGHSHVYWYRQLPEEGLKFMVYLQKENIIDESGMPKERFSAEFPKEGPSILRIQQVVRGDSAAYFCASSPRGQEFDEKLFFGSGTQLSVL.

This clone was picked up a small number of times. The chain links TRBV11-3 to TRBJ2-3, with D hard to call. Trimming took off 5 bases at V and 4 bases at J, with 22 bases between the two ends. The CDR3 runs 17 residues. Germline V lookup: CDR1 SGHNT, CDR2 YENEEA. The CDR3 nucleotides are TGTGCCAGCAGCCCAACGTCGGTCTATCAGAAGCCAGATACGCAGTATTTT. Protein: CASSPTSVYQKPDTQYF.

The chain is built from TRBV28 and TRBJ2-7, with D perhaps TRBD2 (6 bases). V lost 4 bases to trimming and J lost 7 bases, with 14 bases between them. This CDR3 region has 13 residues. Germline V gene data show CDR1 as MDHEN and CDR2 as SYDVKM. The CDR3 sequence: CASSYGLAGEQYF. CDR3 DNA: TGTGCCAGCAGTTATGGGCTCGCGGGAGAGCAGTACTTC.

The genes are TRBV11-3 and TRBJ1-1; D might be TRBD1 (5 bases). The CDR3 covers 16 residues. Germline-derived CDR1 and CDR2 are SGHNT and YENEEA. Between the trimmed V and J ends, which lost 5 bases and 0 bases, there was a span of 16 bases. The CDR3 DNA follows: TGTGCCAGCAGCCCCGGGGGGGGGAGGATGAACACTGAAGCTTTCTTT. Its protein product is CASSPGGGRMNTEAFF.

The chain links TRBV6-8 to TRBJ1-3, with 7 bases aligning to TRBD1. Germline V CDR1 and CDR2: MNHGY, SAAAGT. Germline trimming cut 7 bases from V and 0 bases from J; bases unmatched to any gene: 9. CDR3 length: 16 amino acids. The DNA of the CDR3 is TGTGCCAGCACCCCCCCCGGACAGGTCTCTGGAAACACCATATATTTT. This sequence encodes CASTPPGQVSGNTIYF.

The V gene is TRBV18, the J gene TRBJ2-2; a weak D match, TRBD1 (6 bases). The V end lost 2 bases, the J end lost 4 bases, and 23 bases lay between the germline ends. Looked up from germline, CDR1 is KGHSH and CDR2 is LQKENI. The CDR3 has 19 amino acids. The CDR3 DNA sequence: TGTGCCAGCTCACCAAATATTATATCAGGGGAGAAACGCACCGGGGAGCTGTTTTTT. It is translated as CASSPNIISGEKRTGELFF.

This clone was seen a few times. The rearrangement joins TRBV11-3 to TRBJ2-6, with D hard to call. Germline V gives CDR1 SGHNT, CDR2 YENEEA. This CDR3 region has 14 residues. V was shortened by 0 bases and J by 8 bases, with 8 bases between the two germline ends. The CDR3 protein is CASSLDRVTNVLTF. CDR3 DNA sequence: TGTGCCAGCAGCTTAGATCGGGTTACCAACGTCCTGACTTTC.

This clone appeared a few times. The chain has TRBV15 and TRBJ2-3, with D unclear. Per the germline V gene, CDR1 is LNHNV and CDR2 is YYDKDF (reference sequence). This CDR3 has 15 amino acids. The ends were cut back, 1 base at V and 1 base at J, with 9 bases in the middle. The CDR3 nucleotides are TGTGCCACCAGCAGAGGGGTTTCTGGCACAGATACGCAGTATTTT. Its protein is CATSRGVSGTDTQYF.

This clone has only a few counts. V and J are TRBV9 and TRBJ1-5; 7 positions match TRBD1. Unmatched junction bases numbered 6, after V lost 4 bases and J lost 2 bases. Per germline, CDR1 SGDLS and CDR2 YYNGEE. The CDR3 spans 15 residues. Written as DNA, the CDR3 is TGTGCCAGCAGCCCCACAGGGGTTGGCAATCAGCCCCAGCATTTT. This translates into CASSPTGVGNQPQHF. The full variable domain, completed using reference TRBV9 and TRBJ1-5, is DSGVTQTPKHLITATGQRVTLRCSPRSGDLSVYWYQQSLDQGLQFLIQYYNGEERAKGNILERFSAQQFPDLHSELNLSSLELGDSALYFCASSPTGVGNQPQHFGDGTRLSIL.

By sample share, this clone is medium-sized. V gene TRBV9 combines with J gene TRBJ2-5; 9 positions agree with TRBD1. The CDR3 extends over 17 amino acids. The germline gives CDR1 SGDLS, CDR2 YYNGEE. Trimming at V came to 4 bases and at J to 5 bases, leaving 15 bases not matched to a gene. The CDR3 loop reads CASSPRGTGPRGETQYF. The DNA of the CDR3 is TGTGCCAGCAGCCCCCGCGGGACAGGGCCGAGGGGGGAGACCCAGTACTTC.

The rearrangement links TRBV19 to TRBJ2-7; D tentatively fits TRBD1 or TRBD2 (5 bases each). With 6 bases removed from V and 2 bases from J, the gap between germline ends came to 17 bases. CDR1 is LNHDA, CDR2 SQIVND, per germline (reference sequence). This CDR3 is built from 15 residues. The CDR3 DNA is TGTGCCAGTAGAGACGGGGCTGGAACCACCTACGAGCAGTACTTC. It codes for CASRDGAGTTYEQYF.

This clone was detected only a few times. In nucleotides, the CDR3 is TGTGCCAGCAGTGAAGGCAACGCCGGGGAGCTGTTTTTT. This sequence encodes CASSEGNAGELFF. The gene calls are TRBV9 and TRBJ2-2, with D uncertain. Germline-derived CDR1 and CDR2 are SGDLS and YYNGEE. This CDR3 is built from 13 residues. V gave up 5 bases and J gave up 6 bases, with 11 bases separating them.

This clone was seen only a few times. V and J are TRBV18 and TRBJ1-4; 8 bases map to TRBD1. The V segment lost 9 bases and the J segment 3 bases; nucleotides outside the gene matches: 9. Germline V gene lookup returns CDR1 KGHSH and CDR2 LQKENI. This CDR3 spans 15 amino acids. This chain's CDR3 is CASVAGGVPNEKLFF. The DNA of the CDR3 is TGTGCCAGTGTCGCAGGGGGCGTACCTAATGAAAAACTGTTTTTT.